Listed below are T cell receptor beta chains from one sample, sequenced in a study of cytomegalovirus exposure and HLA in healthy donors. Sequencing used immunoSEQ multiplex PCR; TCRdb keeps in-frame clones, though not all of them. The sample includes 99,000 or so clones, 75% of them seen just once. Sequenced input: PBMCs. The receptors shown here come from a man aged 40-49 years in good health and CMV-seronegative. CDR3s include the opening cysteine and the closing phenylalanine or tryptophan.

v_call cdr3_aa
TRBV18 CASSPAVTNNEQFF
TRBV2 CATKPASQETQYF
TRBV2 CASTSVNRGSGEQYF
TRBV13 CASSGAQETQYF
TRBV6-6 CASSYVAGGSSYEQYF
TRBV4-3 CASSQDNWGLEAFF
TRBV6-4 CASSDSVTSGYNEQFF
TRBV6-4 CASRAGTGYGYTF
TRBV19 CASSETGVYGYTF
TRBV6-6 CASSYPLTGTGELFF
TRBV18 CASSPGGSPRSGTEAFF
TRBV18 CASSPGTGETQYF
TRBV4-1 CASSFTGQGDSGNTIYF
TRBV5-1 CASSLVRGYNEQFF
TRBV6-1 CASSEGVGGNTEAFF
TRBV11-2 CASSSRTGATGELFF
TRBV29-1 CSVVTGTFNYGYTF
TRBV7-6 CASSFRASGSSTYEQYF
TRBV6-5 CASRRTNTGELFF
TRBV30 CAWSAGGSRSYEQYF
TRBV18 CASSPPGLAGDTQYF
TRBV4-1 CASSPQRGEELFF
TRBV2 CASSPDGRGSYGYTF
TRBV7-6 CASRLLGYLDEAFF
TRBV28 CASSSPGVGYQPQHF
TRBV19 CASTHRGAGTEAFF
TRBV7-9 CASSFGDSYNEQFF
TRBV5-1 CASSSSPLAGVYSEQYF
TRBV6-6 CASSYSMRETQYF
TRBV7-2 CASASGGSSSTDTQYF
TRBV5-1 CASSLQVLDQETQYF
TRBV6-5 CASRLGADSNQPQHF